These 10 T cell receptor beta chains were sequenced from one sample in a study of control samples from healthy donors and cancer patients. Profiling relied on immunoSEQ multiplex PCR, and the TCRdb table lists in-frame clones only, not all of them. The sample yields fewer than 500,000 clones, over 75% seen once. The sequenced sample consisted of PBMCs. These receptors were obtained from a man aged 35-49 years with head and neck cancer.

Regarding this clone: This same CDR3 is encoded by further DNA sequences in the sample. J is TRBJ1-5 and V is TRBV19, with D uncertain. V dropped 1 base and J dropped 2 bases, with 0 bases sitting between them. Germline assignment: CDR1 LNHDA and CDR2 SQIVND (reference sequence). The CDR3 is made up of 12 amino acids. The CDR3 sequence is CASSIGNQPQHF. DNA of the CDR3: TGTGCCAGTAGTATAGGCAATCAGCCCCAGCATTTT.

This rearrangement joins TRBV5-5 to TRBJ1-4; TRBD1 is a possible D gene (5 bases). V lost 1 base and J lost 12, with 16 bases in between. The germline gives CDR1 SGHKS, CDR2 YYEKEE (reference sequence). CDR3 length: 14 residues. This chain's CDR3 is CASSLRRRAGELFF. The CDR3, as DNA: TGTGCCAGCAGCTTGAGAAGGAGGGCGGGGGAACTGTTTTTT.

DNA for the CDR3: TGTGCCAGCAGCCTTGGGGGGATGGGCAATGAGCAGTTCTTC. It is translated as CASSLGGMGNEQFF. The rearrangement joins TRBV5-5 to TRBJ2-1, with D perhaps TRBD2 (6 bases). Germline CDR1 SGHKS, CDR2 YYEKEE (reference sequence). V lost 4 bases and J lost 6, with 14 bases in between. The CDR3 spans 14 residues.

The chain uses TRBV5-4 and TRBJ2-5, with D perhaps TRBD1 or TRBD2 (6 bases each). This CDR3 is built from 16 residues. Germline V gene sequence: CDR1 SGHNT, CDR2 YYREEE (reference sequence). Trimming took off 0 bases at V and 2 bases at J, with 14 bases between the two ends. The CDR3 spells CASSLAGGGRQETQYF. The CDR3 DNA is TGTGCCAGCAGCTTGGCCGGAGGGGGGCGTCAAGAGACCCAGTACTTC. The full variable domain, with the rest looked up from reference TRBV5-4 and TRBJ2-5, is ETGVTQSPTHLIKTRGQQVTLRCSSQSGHNTVSWYQQALGQGPQFIFQYYREEENGRGNFPPRFSGLQFPNYSSELNVNALELDDSALYLCASSLAGGGRQETQYFGPGTRLLVL.

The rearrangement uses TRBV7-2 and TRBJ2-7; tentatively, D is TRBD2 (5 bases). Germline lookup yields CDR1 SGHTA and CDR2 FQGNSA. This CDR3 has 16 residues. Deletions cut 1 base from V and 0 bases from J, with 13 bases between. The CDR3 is CASSLVASRSSYEQYF. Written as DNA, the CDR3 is TGTGCCAGCAGCTTAGTGGCTAGCCGAAGCTCCTACGAGCAGTACTTC. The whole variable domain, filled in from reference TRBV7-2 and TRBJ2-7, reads GAGVSQSPSNKVTEKGKDVELRCDPISGHTALYWYRQSLGQGLEFLIYFQGNSAPDKSGLPSDRFSAERTGGSVSTLTIQRTQQEDSAVYLCASSLVASRSSYEQYFGPGTRLTVT.

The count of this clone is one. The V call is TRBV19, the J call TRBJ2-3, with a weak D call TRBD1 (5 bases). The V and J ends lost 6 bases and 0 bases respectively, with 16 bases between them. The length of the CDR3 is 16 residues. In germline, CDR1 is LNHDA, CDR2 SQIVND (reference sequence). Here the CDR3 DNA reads TGTGCCAGTAGAGGGCACCCTAGGGGTAGCACAGATACGCAGTATTTT. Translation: CASRGHPRGSTDTQYF.

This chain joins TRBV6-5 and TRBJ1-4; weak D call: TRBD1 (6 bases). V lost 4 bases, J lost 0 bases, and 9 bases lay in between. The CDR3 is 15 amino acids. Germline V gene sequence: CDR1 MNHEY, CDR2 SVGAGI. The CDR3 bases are TGTGCCAGCAGTTCCAACAGGGCAACTAATGAAAAACTGTTTTTT. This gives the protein CASSSNRATNEKLFF.

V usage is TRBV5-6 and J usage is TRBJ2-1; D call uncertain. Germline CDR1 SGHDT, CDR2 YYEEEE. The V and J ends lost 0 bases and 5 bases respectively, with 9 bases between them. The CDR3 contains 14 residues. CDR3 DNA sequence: TGTGCCAGCAGCTTGGACAAGAATGACAATGAGCAGTTCTTC. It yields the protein CASSLDKNDNEQFF.

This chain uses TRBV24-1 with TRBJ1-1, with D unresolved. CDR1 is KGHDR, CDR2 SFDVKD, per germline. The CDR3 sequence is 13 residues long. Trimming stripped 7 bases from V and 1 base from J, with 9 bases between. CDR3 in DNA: TGTGCCACCAGCTTTACAGAGAACACTGAAGCTTTCTTT. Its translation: CATSFTENTEAFF.

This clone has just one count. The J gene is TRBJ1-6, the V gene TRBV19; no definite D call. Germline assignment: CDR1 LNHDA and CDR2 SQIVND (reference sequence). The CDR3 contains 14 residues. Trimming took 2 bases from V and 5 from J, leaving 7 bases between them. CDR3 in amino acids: CASSIRENNSPLHF. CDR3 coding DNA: TGTGCCAGTAGTATAAGGGAAAATAATTCACCCCTCCACTTT. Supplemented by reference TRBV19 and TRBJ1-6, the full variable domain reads DGGITQSPKYLFRKEGQNVTLSCEQNLNHDAMYWYRQDPGQGLRLIYYSQIVNDFQKGDIAEGYSVSREKKESFPLTVTSAQKNPTAFYLCASSIRENNSPLHFGNGTRLTVT.